A single sample is the source of the 28 T cell receptor beta chains below, sequenced in a study of shared clonotypes between healthy human individuals. Generated by immunoSEQ multiplex PCR, the TCRdb table keeps only in-frame clones and is missing some. The sample lists 550,000 to 600,000 clones; around 77% were seen once. Sequencing was carried out using PBMCs. The receptors shown here come from a woman aged 40-49 years in good health. Some clones in this sample may be carry-over from other donors' samples.

The J gene is TRBJ1-2, the V gene TRBV7-9; D is undetermined. Germline CDR1 reads SEHNR; CDR2 reads FQNEAQ (reference sequence). The CDR3 is 15 amino acids. The V gene lost 1 base and the J gene lost 6 bases, with 15 bases spanning the gap. This CDR3 is CASSLGFVGGDGYTF. The DNA for the CDR3 is TGTGCCAGCAGCTTAGGCTTCGTGGGCGGCGATGGCTACACCTTC. Drawing the rest from reference TRBV7-9 and TRBJ1-2, the complete variable domain is DTGVSQNPRHKITKRGQNVTFRCDPISEHNRLYWYRQTLGQGPEFLTYFQNEAQLEKSRLLSDRFSAERPKGSFSTLEIQRTEQGDSAMYLCASSLGFVGGDGYTFGSGTRLTVV.

A remark on this clone: Sequence at one end of the junction differs from germline and may be a read error. This chain uses TRBV5-1 with TRBJ2-5; D tentatively reads TRBD1 or TRBD2 (5 bases each). The CDR3 is made up of 18 amino acids. Germline V gene data show CDR1 as SGHRS and CDR2 as YFSETQ. The CDR3: CASSLLNNLGTGQEAQYF. Here the CDR3 DNA reads TGCGCCAGCAGCTTGTTAAACAACCTCGGGACGGGGCAAGAGGCCCAGTACTTC.

This chain joins TRBV30 and TRBJ2-2; 7 bases align to TRBD1. The germline gives CDR1 GTSNPN, CDR2 SVGIG (reference sequence). J gave up 6 bases and V 6 bases, and 13 bases lay outside the gene matches. CDR3 size: 15 residues. CDR3 protein: CACETGTAFPGELFF. The CDR3 DNA sequence: TGTGCCTGCGAAACAGGGACAGCCTTTCCCGGGGAGCTGTTTTTT.

This clone was observed once. The chain joins TRBV4-3 to TRBJ2-5; the match to TRBD2 covers 7 bases. CDR1 and CDR2 (germline): LGHNA, YSLEER. After removal of 0 bases from V and 0 bases from J, the junction contained 1 base not matched to a gene. The CDR3 spans 15 residues. This CDR3 reads CASSQDLADQETQYF. In DNA form, the CDR3 reads TGCGCCAGCAGCCAAGATCTAGCGGACCAAGAGACCCAGTACTTC.

This chain uses TRBV6-4 with TRBJ1-1; tentatively, D is TRBD1 (6 bases). The CDR3 runs to 15 residues. Trimming pared 6 bases from V and 8 bases from J, leaving 22 bases between. The germline V gene has CDR1 MRHNA and CDR2 SNTAGT. CDR3 in DNA: TGTGCCAGCAGCGTAAACCAAACAGGGTTTCTAGAAGCTTTCTTT. Protein sequence: CASSVNQTGFLEAFF.

The chain links TRBV7-2 to TRBJ1-2, with D maybe TRBD1 (5 bases). The CDR3 extends over 13 amino acids. From germline, CDR1 is SGHTA and CDR2 FQGNSA. The ends were cut back, 2 bases at V and 3 bases at J, with 7 bases in the middle. For the CDR3, the DNA is TGTGCCAGCAGCTTAAGGGACCACTATGGCTACACCTTC. Protein product: CASSLRDHYGYTF. The full variable domain, its missing parts supplied by reference TRBV7-2 and TRBJ1-2, is GAGVSQSPSNKVTEKGKDVELRCDPISGHTALYWYRQSLGQGLEFLIYFQGNSAPDKSGLPSDRFSAERTGGSVSTLTIQRTQQEDSAVYLCASSLRDHYGYTFGSGTRLTVV.

This chain joins TRBV5-4 and TRBJ1-4, with D possibly TRBD1 on 5 matching bases. The V end was cut by 3 bases, the J end by 2 bases, with 14 bases between. CDR1 is SGHNT, CDR2 YYREEE, per germline (reference sequence). The CDR3 runs 16 residues. Written as DNA, the CDR3 is TGTGCCAGCAGCTCCGCGTCGACAGTGACTAATGAAAAACTGTTTTTT. Residues: CASSSASTVTNEKLFF.

Comment on this clone: Only one base separates this from a far larger clonotype, so it likely reflects a read error. The CDR3: CASSQDEGAYQPQHF. In DNA form, the CDR3 reads TGTGCCAGCAGCCAAGATGAGGGGGCTTATCAGCCCCAGCATTTT. The chain links TRBV4-2 to TRBJ1-5; TRBD1 agrees at 7 bases. V trimming: 0 bases; J trimming: 5 bases; junction bases outside the gene matches: 4. Germline V gene lookup returns CDR1 LGHNA and CDR2 YNFKEQ. The CDR3 is 15 residues long.

The genes are TRBV28 and TRBJ2-3; no definite D call. The CDR3 runs 12 residues. Germline V gene sequence: CDR1 MDHEN, CDR2 SYDVKM. Trimming stripped 5 bases from V and 6 bases from J, with 9 bases between. In DNA form, the CDR3 reads TGTGCCAGCAGTAAGACGAGTGATACGCAGTATTTT. Amino acid sequence: CASSKTSDTQYF.

This clone occurred a few times. This chain uses TRBV21-1 with TRBJ2-1; the D call TRBD1 from the table was never checked on the DNA. TRBV21-1 is assigned pseudogene status. The CDR3 runs 12 residues. The CDR3 protein is CASRDRAHEQFF. CDR3 in DNA: TGTGCCAGCAGGGACAGGGCCCATGAGCAGTTCTTC.

This clone was seen a handful of times. The chain employs TRBV18 and TRBJ2-7; D is unresolved. Trimming shortened V by 3 bases and J by 6 bases, and 15 bases separated the two germline ends. The germline CDR1 and CDR2 sequences are KGHSH and LQKENI. The CDR3 extends over 14 amino acids. The CDR3 sequence: CASSPSGGHSEQYF. CDR3 nucleotides: TGTGCCAGCTCACCCTCCGGTGGGCATTCCGAGCAGTACTTC. The full variable domain, rest sourced from reference TRBV18 and TRBJ2-7, is NAGVMQNPRHLVRRRGQEARLRCSPMKGHSHVYWYRQLPEEGLKFMVYLQKENIIDESGMPKERFSAEFPKEGPSILRIQQVVRGDSAAYFCASSPSGGHSEQYFGPGTRLTVT.

This chain uses TRBV5-4 with TRBJ2-1; TRBD2 matches 9 bases. The junction had 9 bases not matched to a gene; V was cut back by 4 bases and J by 4 bases. The germline V gene encodes CDR1 SGHNT and CDR2 YYREEE (reference sequence). The CDR3 sequence is 16 residues long. CDR3 sequence: CASSPTSGFKYNEQFF. DNA for the CDR3: TGTGCCAGCAGCCCGACTAGCGGTTTTAAGTACAATGAGCAGTTCTTC.

This chain links TRBV2 with TRBJ2-1; 7 bases map to TRBD2. Germline V CDR1 and CDR2: SNHLY, FYNNEI. Unmatched junction bases numbered 1, after V lost 4 bases and J lost 10 bases. The CDR3 is 11 amino acids. CDR3 sequence reads: CASSAGGEQFF. CDR3 in DNA: TGTGCCAGCAGTGCCGGGGGGGAGCAGTTCTTC.

This clone came up once. V is TRBV15 and J is TRBJ2-1, with 10 bases identical to TRBD2. The CDR3 totals 17 residues. Germline V CDR1 and CDR2: LNHNV, YYDKDF (reference sequence). V dropped 0 bases and J dropped 7; count of bases not matched to a gene: 9. The CDR3 DNA follows: TGTGCCACCAGCAGAGACGTAGCGGGAGGTTATACGAATGAGCAGTTCTTC. It yields the protein CATSRDVAGGYTNEQFF. The variable domain in full, with the rest retrieved from reference TRBV15 and TRBJ2-1, is DAMVIQNPRYQVTQFGKPVTLSCSQTLNHNVMYWYQQKSSQAPKLLFHYYDKDFNNEADTPDNFQSRRPNTSFCFLDIRSPGLGDTAMYLCATSRDVAGGYTNEQFFGPGTRLTVL.

The chain has TRBV5-6 and TRBJ2-7; 9 bases are a match to TRBD1. The CDR3 covers 13 residues. From germline, CDR1 is SGHDT and CDR2 YYEEEE. Germline trimming cut 6 bases from V and 7 bases from J; bases unmatched to any gene: 8. The CDR3, as DNA: TGTGCCAGCAACATACAGGGGGCGGAGGAGCAGTACTTC. It translates to CASNIQGAEEQYF.

V is TRBV4-1 and J is TRBJ2-7; 11 bases are a match to TRBD2. The germline V gene encodes CDR1 MGHRA and CDR2 YSYEKL. This CDR3 is built from 18 residues. The ends lost 0 bases at V and 2 bases at J; junction bases unmatched: 9. CDR3 bases: TGCGCCAGCAGCCAAGAGGGAATAGCGGGAGGGCCCACCTACGAGCAGTACTTC. Its protein product is CASSQEGIAGGPTYEQYF.

CDR3 coding DNA: TGTGCCAGCAGCCCCGGGACAGTTGGCAATCAGCCCCAGCATTTT. Protein: CASSPGTVGNQPQHF. The V and J genes are TRBV7-8 and TRBJ1-5, with 7 bases aligning to TRBD1. The germline V gene encodes CDR1 SGHVS and CDR2 FQNEAQ. The CDR3 runs to 15 residues. J gave up 2 bases and V 5 bases, and 6 bases lay outside the gene matches.

This clone has only one observation. The J gene is TRBJ2-7, the V gene TRBV15; the match to TRBD2 covers 8 bases. CDR3 length: 15 amino acids. The germline gives CDR1 LNHNV, CDR2 YYDKDF (reference sequence). The V and J ends lost 3 bases and 4 bases, in that order; junction bases with no gene match: 8. The CDR3 nucleotides read TGTGCCACCAGCAGGAGCGCGGGAGGCCTATACGAGCAGTACTTC. As protein: CATSRSAGGLYEQYF. Full variable domain (missing parts from reference TRBV15 and TRBJ2-7): DAMVIQNPRYQVTQFGKPVTLSCSQTLNHNVMYWYQQKSSQAPKLLFHYYDKDFNNEADTPDNFQSRRPNTSFCFLDIRSPGLGDTAMYLCATSRSAGGLYEQYFGPGTRLTVT.

The chain joins TRBV19 to TRBJ2-3, with TRBD2 matching over 12 bases. The CDR3 is made up of 14 amino acids. CDR1 and CDR2 (germline): LNHDA, SQIVND (reference sequence). V trimming: 4 bases; J trimming: 8 bases; junction bases outside the gene matches: 4. The CDR3 spells CASSTTSGRSTQYF. CDR3 DNA sequence: TGTGCCAGTAGTACGACTAGCGGGAGATCTACGCAGTATTTT.

The chain joins TRBV10-3 to TRBJ2-1; 7 bases map to TRBD2. This CDR3 is built from 15 residues. From germline, CDR1 is ENHRY and CDR2 SYGVKD. Losses at the gene ends were 7 bases for V and 4 bases for J; bases not matched to a gene: 10. The DNA for the CDR3 is TGTGCCATCACCCCCACTAGCGAGACTTACAATGAGCAGTTCTTC. Its translation: CAITPTSETYNEQFF.

The chain has TRBV18 and TRBJ2-7, with D unclear. The V gene lost 4 bases and the J gene lost 2 bases, with 12 bases spanning the gap. The CDR3 sequence is 14 residues long. Germline CDR1 is KGHSH and CDR2 is LQKENI. CDR3 nucleotide sequence: TGTGCCAGCTCACTCGAGTACACTGCCTACGAGCAGTACTTC. Translated, it gives CASSLEYTAYEQYF.

This clone came up a few times. J is TRBJ2-1 and V is TRBV28; D may be TRBD2 (7 bases). V dropped 7 bases and J dropped 6 bases, with 28 bases sitting between them. This CDR3 has 18 residues. Germline values: CDR1 MDHEN, CDR2 SYDVKM. For the CDR3, the DNA is TGTGCCAGCACGAGGGGGGGAGTTAGATTCTCGGTTGGCAATGAGCAGTTCTTC. Amino acids: CASTRGGVRFSVGNEQFF.

V and J are TRBV6-6 and TRBJ2-1; D is possibly TRBD2 (6 bases). The length of the CDR3 is 14 residues. CDR1 and CDR2 from the germline V gene are MNHNY and SVGAGI (reference sequence). V gave up 8 bases and J gave up 2 bases, with 13 bases separating them. CDR3 DNA: TGTGCCAGCCAGTCGCGACTAGCCTACAATGAGCAGTTCTTC. This encodes CASQSRLAYNEQFF.

J is TRBJ2-3 and V is TRBV6-1; TRBD2 aligns across 10 bases. CDR1 is MNHNS, CDR2 SASEGT, per germline. The V and J ends lost 6 bases and 4 bases, in that order; junction bases with no gene match: 7. CDR3 length: 15 residues. The CDR3 nucleotides are TGTGCCAGCAGCCAATTAGCGGGAGGCCCAGATACGCAGTATTTT. It codes for CASSQLAGGPDTQYF.

This clone turned up a few times. The chain has TRBV5-1 and TRBJ2-2; unclear D gene. CDR1 and CDR2 (germline): SGHRS, YFSETQ. Trimming shortened V by 4 bases and J by 4 bases, and 8 bases separated the two germline ends. The CDR3 extends over 13 amino acids. The CDR3 nucleotides are TGCGCCAGCAGCACCCGACTCACCGGGGAGCTGTTTTTT. Translating gives CASSTRLTGELFF. Supplemented by reference TRBV5-1 and TRBJ2-2, the full variable domain reads KAGVTQTPRYLIKTRGQQVTLSCSPISGHRSVSWYQQTPGQGLQFLFEYFSETQRNKGNFPGRFSGRQFSNSRSEMNVSTLELGDSALYLCASSTRLTGELFFGEGSRLTVL.

The rearrangement uses TRBV18 and TRBJ2-3, with 7 bases fitting TRBD1. CDR3 size: 16 residues. V shed 8 bases, J shed 1 base, and the junction held 12 bases outside the gene matches. In germline, CDR1 is KGHSH, CDR2 LQKENI. The CDR3 nucleotides read TGTGCCAGCCGTAAAGGACAGGTTCGGGGCACAGATACGCAGTATTTT. Protein product: CASRKGQVRGTDTQYF.

This clone came up many times. The rearrangement joins TRBV19 to TRBJ1-5, with D hard to call. The CDR3 totals 19 residues. The V and J ends lost 3 bases and 0 bases respectively, with 21 bases between them. Germline assignment: CDR1 LNHDA and CDR2 SQIVND (reference sequence). As DNA, the CDR3 is TGTGCCAGTAGTATCTTTGGCGGTCGGGGATCAAATAGCAATCAGCCCCAGCATTTT. Translating gives CASSIFGGRGSNSNQPQHF.

This clone was detected ten times or more. One base away lies a much larger clone, so this may be a sequencing read error. Other DNA sequences in this specimen translate into the identical CDR3. This chain joins TRBV30 and TRBJ2-3; D is uncertain. This CDR3 has 12 amino acids. Trimming removed 7 bases at V and 8 bases at J, with 16 bases between. Germline V gives CDR1 GTSNPN, CDR2 SVGIG (reference sequence). The CDR3 coding sequence is TGTGCCTCCACCTGGGCCCACTCTACGCAGTATTTT. The encoded protein is CASTWAHSTQYF. Together with reference TRBV30 and TRBJ2-3, the CDR3 gives the full variable domain: SQTIHQWPATLVQPVGSPLSLECTVEGTSNPNLYWYRQAAGRGLQLLFYSVGIGQISSEVPQNLSASRPQDRQFILSSKKLLLSDSGFYLCASTWAHSTQYFGPGTRLTVL.